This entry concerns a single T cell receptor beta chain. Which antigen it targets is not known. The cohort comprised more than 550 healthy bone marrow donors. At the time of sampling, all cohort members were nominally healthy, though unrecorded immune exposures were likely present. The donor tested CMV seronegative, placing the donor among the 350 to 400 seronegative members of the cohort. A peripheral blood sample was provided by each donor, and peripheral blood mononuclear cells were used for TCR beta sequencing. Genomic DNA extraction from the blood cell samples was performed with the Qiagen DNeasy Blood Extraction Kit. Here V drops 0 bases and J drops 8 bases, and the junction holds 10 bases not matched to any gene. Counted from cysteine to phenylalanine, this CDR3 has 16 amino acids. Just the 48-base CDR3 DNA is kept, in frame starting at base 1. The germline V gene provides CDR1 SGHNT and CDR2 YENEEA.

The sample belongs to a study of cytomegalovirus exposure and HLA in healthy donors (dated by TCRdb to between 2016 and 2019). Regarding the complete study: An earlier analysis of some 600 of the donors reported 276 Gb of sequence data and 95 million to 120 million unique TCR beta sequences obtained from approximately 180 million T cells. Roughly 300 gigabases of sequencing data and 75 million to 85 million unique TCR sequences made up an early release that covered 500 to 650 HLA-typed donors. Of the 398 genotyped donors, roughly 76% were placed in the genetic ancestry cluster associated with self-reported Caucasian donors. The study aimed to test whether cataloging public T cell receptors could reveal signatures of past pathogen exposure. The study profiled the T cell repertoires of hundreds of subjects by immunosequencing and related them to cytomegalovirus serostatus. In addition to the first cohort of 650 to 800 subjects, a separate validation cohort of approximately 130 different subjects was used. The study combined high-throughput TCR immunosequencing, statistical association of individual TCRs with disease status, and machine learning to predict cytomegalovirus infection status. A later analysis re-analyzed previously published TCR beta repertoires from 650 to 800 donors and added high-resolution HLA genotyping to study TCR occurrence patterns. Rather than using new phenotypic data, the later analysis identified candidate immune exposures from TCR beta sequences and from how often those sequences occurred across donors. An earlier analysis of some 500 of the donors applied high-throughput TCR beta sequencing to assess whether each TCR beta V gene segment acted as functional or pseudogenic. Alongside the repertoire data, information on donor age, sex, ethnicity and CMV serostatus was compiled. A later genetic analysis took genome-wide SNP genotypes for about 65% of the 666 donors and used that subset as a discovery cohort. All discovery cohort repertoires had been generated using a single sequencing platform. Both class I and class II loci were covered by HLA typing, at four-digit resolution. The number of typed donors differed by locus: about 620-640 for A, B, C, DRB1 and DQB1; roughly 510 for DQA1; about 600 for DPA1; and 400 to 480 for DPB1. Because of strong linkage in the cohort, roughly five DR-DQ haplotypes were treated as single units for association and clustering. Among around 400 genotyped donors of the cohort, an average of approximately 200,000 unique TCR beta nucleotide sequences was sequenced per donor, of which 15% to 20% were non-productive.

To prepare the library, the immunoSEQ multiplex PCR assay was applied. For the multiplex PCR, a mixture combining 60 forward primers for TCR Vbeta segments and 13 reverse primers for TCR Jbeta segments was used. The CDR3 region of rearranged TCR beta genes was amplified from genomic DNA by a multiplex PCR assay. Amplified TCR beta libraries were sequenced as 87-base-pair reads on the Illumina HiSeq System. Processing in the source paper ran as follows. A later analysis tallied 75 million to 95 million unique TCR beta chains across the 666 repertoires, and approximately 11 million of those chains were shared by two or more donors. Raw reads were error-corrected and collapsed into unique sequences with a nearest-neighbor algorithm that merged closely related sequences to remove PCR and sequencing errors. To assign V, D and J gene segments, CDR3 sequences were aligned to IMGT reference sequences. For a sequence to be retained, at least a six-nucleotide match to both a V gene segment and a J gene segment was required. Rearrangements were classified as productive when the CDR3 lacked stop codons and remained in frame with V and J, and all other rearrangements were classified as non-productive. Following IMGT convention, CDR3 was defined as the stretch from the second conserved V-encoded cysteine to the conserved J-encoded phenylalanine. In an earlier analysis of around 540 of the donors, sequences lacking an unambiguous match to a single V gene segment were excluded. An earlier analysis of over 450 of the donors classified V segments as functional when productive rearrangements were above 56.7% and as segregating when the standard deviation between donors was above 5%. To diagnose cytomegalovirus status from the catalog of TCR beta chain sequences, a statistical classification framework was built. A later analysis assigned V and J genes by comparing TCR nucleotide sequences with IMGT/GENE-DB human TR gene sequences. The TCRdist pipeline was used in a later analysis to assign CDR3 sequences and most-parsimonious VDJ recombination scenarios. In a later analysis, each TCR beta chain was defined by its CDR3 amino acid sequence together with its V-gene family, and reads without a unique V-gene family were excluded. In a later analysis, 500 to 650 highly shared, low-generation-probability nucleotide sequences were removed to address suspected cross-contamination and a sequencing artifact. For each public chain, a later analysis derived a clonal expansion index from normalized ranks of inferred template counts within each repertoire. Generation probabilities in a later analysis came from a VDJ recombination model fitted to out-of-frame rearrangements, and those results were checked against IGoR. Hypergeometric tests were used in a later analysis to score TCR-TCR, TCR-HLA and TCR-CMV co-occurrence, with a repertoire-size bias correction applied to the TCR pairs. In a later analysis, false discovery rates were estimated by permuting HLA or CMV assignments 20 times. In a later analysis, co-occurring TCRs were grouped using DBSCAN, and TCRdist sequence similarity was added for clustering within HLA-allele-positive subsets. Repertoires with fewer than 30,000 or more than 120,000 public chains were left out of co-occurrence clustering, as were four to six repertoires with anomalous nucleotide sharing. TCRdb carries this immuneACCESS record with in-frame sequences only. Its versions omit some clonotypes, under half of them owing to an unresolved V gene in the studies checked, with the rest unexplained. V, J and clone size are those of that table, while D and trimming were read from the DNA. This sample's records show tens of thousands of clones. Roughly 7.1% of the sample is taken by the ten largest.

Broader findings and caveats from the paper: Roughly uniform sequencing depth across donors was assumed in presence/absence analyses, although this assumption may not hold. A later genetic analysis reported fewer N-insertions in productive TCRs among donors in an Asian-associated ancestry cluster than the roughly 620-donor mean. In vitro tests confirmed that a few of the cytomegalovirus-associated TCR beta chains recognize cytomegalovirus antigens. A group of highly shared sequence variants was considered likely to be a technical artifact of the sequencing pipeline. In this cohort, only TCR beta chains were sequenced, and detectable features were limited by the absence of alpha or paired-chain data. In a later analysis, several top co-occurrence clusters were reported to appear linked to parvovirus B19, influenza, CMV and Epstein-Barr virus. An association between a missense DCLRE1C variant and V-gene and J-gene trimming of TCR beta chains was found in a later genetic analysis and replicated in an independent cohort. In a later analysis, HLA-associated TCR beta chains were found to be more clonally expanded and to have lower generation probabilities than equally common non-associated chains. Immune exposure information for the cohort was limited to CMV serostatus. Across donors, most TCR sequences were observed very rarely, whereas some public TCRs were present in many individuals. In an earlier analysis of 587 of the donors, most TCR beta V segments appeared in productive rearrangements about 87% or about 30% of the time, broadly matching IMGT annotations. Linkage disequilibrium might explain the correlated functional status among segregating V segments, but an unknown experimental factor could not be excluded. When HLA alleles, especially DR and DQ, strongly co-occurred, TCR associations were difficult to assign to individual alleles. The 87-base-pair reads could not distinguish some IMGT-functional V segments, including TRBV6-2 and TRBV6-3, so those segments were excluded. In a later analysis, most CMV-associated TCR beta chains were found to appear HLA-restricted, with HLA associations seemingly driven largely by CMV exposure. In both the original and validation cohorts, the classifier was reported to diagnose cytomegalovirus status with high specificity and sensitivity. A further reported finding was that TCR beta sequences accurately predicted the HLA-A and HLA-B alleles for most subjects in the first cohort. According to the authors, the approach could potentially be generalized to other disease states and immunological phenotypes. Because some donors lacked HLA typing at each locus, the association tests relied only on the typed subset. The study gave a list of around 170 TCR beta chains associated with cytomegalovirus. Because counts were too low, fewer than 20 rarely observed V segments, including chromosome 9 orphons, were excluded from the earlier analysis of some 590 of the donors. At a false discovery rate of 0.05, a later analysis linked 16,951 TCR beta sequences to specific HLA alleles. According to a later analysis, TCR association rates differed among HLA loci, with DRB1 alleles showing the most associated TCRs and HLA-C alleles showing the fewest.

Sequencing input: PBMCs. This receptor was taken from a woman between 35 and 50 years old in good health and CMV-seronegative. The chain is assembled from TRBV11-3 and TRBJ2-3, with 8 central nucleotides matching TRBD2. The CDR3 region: CASSLDLGGVPGTQYF. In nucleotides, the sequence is TGTGCCAGCAGCTTAGATCTCGGGGGGGTCCCTGGTACGCAGTATTTT.